Listed below are T cell receptor beta chains from one sample, sequenced in a study of read filtering for tumor transcriptome and immune sequencing. TCRdb re-analysed the reads in MiXCR, keeping a single row per CDR3 protein. The repertoire holds more than 100,000 distinct CDR3 sequences, under 15% seen once, with 11% in the top ten. The sample taken for sequencing was a population of CD138-negative cells sorted from bone marrow. Receptors were obtained from a donor aged 40 or over with multiple myeloma. Each CDR3 is given with its conserved first and last residue. Each record gives: J gene, V gene, clone size, D gene, CDR3 DNA, CDR3 protein. A D gene is named only where the DNA matches it firmly. Size tells how often a clone was seen (once, few, many) or the class of an expanded clone, and some rows leave it out.

TRBJ1-2,TRBV5-4,many,.,TGTGCCAGCAGCTTGGACGGGGGCGTCGGCTACACCTTC,CASSLDGGVGYTF
TRBJ2-1,TRBV7-3,many,.,TGTGCCAGCAGCTTAGGGCCCGCATACAATGAGCAGTTCTTC,CASSLGPAYNEQFF
TRBJ1-5,TRBV6-6,many,.,TGTGCCAGCAGTCCCAATCGGGGGATTGGGGGTTTTAGCAATCAGCCCCAGCATTTT,CASSPNRGIGGFSNQPQHF
TRBJ2-1,TRBV2,few,TRBD2,TGTGCCAGCATCTCCGGGACTAGCTCCTACAATGAGCAGTTCTTC,CASISGTSSYNEQFF
TRBJ2-3,TRBV7-9,many,.,TGTGCCAGCAGTCATCGACCAACGAACGAGGCAGATACGCAGTATTTT,CASSHRPTNEADTQYF
TRBJ2-7,TRBV9,many,TRBD2,TGTGCCAGCAGCGCCGGAGCGGGGAAATCCTACGAGCAGTACTTC,CASSAGAGKSYEQYF
TRBJ2-2,TRBV2,few,TRBD2,TGTGCCAGCGGATTAGCGGGACGGAACACCGGGGAGCTGTTTTTT,CASGLAGRNTGELFF
TRBJ1-1,TRBV7-2,many,TRBD1,TGTGCCAGCAGCCCACAGGGGGCAGGAACTGAAGCTTTCTTT,CASSPQGAGTEAFF
TRBJ1-1,TRBV12-3/TRBV12-4,many,TRBD1,TGTGCCAGCAGTGGACAGGGACGGCGGACTGAAGCTTTCTTT,CASSGQGRRTEAFF
TRBJ2-2,TRBV12-3/TRBV12-4,many,TRBD2,TGTGCCAGCAGTCTTGGACTAGCGGGAGCCGGGGAGCTGTTTTTT,CASSLGLAGAGELFF
TRBJ2-1,TRBV29-1,many,.,TGCAGCGTTGAAGGGGGTCGCGGGGGCGGAGGCAACAATGAGCAGTTCTTC,CSVEGGRGGGGNNEQFF
TRBJ2-5,TRBV12-2,once,.,TGTGCAAGTCGCTCCGCCAGGAGTCAAGAGACCCAGTACTTC,CASRSARSQETQYF
TRBJ2-1,TRBV27,few,TRBD2,TGTGCCAGCAGGGGCACTAGCGACAATGAGCAGTTCTTC,CASRGTSDNEQFF
TRBJ2-1,TRBV2,many,.,TGTGCCAGCAGTGACTACGACAATGAGCAGTTCTTC,CASSDYDNEQFF
TRBJ2-1,TRBV20-1,many,.,TGCAGTGCTAGGTACGGGAGCGGCAATGAGCAGTTCTTC,CSARYGSGNEQFF
TRBJ1-4,TRBV6-5,few,.,TGTGCCAGCAGTTCAACAACTAATGAAAAACTGTTTTTT,CASSSTTNEKLFF
TRBJ2-2,TRBV27,many,TRBD1,TGTGCCAGCAGCGGACAGGGCCCCGGGGAGCTGTTTTTT,CASSGQGPGELFF
TRBJ1-1,TRBV18,.,.,TGTGCCAGCACAACGGGCCCCACACAGTCGAACACTGAAGCTTTCTTT,CASTTGPTQSNTEAFF
TRBJ2-1,TRBV20-1,few,.,TGCAGTGCTAGAGATGGGGCTGTCCATTACAATGAGCAGTTCTTC,CSARDGAVHYNEQFF
TRBJ1-4,TRBV28,many,TRBD1,TGTGCCAGCAGAGCCGGGACAGTAAATGAAAAACTGTTTTTT,CASRAGTVNEKLFF
TRBJ2-3,TRBV11-2,.,TRBD1,TGTGCCAGCAGGCAGACAGGGCGGTCCGATACGCAGTATTTT,CASRQTGRSDTQYF
TRBJ1-2,TRBV29-1,.,.,TGCAGCGTTGATCGGCCCGATAGCGATGGCTACACCTTC,CSVDRPDSDGYTF
TRBJ1-3,TRBV7-9,many,.,TGTGCCAGCAGCTTACAGGGGCGCCCTGGAAACACCATATATTTT,CASSLQGRPGNTIYF
TRBJ1-5,TRBV18,.,.,TGTGCCAGCTCACCCACCTCAGGGGCGAGCAATCAGCCCCAGCATTTT,CASSPTSGASNQPQHF
TRBJ2-5,TRBV4-1,.,.,TGCGCCAGCAGCCAAGGGCGTTCGGAGACCCAGTACTTC,CASSQGRSETQYF
TRBJ2-1,TRBV7-9,many,TRBD2,TGTGCCAGCACCCCCCTAGCGGGACCGGGTTATGAGCAGTTCTTC,CASTPLAGPGYEQFF
TRBJ1-2,TRBV10-3,.,TRBD1,TGTGCCATCGGGACAGGGGACCTTAACTATGGCTACACCTTC,CAIGTGDLNYGYTF
TRBJ2-2,TRBV11-2,many,TRBD1,TGTGCCAGCAGCAAGAGGACAGGGACGAACACCGGGGAGCTGTTTTTT,CASSKRTGTNTGELFF
TRBJ1-5,TRBV28,few,.,TGTGCCAGCAGTTTACCCACAGGGAGCAATCAGCCCCAGCATTTT,CASSLPTGSNQPQHF
TRBJ2-3,TRBV9,few,.,TGTGCCAGCAGCGTAGGAACAGGGTCTAGCACAGATACGCAGTATTTT,CASSVGTGSSTDTQYF
TRBJ2-2,TRBV6-1,many,.,TGTGCCAGCATGGAGCAGAGAGGGGAGCTGTTTTTT,CASMEQRGELFF
TRBJ2-3,TRBV29-1,many,.,TGCAGCGTTGAAGGCCTGACAGATACGCAGTATTTT,CSVEGLTDTQYF
TRBJ2-7,TRBV7-9,few,TRBD2,TGTGCCAGCAGCTTACTAGCGGGAGTATCCTACGAGCAGTACTTC,CASSLLAGVSYEQYF
TRBJ2-5,TRBV19,few,.,TGTGCCAGTAGTGATTCCGGAGGCCAAGAGACCCAGTACTTC,CASSDSGGQETQYF
TRBJ1-1,TRBV13,few,.,TGTGCCAGCAGCACGACTCTAGGGGGGGACACTGAAGCTTTCTTT,CASSTTLGGDTEAFF
TRBJ2-1,TRBV19,many,.,TGTGCCAGTAACCAGGGTGGGGCCTACAATGAGCAGTTCTTC,CASNQGGAYNEQFF
TRBJ1-1,TRBV6-6,many,TRBD1,TGTGCCAGCAGAAGACAGGGAGGGACCACTGAAGCTTTCTTT,CASRRQGGTTEAFF
TRBJ2-1,TRBV11-2,few,TRBD2,TGTGCCAGCAGCCTAAGCGGGATAAATTTCAATGAGCAGTTCTTC,CASSLSGINFNEQFF
TRBJ1-5,TRBV12-3/TRBV12-4,many,TRBD1,TGTGCCAGCAGTCGAGACAGGGGCAATCAGCCCCAGCATTTT,CASSRDRGNQPQHF
TRBJ2-1,TRBV6-5,many,TRBD2,TGTGCCAGCAGGAGCGGGAGCTCGGTAATAAATGAGCAGTTCTTC,CASRSGSSVINEQFF
TRBJ2-2,TRBV4-2,few,.,TGTGCCAGCAGTTACAAGTGGGGCGTGGACACCTCGAACACCGGGGAGCTGTTTTTT,CASSYKWGVDTSNTGELFF
TRBJ2-7,TRBV29-1,many,.,TGCAGCGTTGAGCCAGCAGGGAGAAAGTACTTC,CSVEPAGRKYF
TRBJ2-5,TRBV5-1,many,TRBD1,TGCGCCAGCAAAAGGACGGGACAGGGGCCGGGGGAGACCCAGTACTTC,CASKRTGQGPGETQYF
TRBJ2-1,TRBV7-9,many,TRBD2,TGTGCCAGCAGCAAAAAGCGGGGGGGAAGCTCCTACAATGAGCAGTTCTTC,CASSKKRGGSSYNEQFF
TRBJ2-5,TRBV7-8,many,.,TGTGCCAGCAGCTTAGCGGGGGGAACCCAGTACTTC,CASSLAGGTQYF